This entry describes one T cell receptor gamma chain. Its antigen is unknown. These data are taken from a study of Vδ1+ human thymocytes. Whole-study results and caveats: Around 20% of thymic delta-chain sequences were Vdelta2, with few Vdelta3, unlike blood Vdelta1+ controls. Thymic TRG and TRD repertoires appeared highly polyclonal, with Gaussian CDR3 length distributions.

Sequences come from RNA converted to cDNA by reverse transcription. CDR3 amplicons came from multiplex PCR with pooled V-gene forward and constant-region reverse primers. With CATT, TCRdb re-called clones from the multiplex PCR reads. This table has about 27,000 gamma-chain clones, over 15% appearing once. CDR3 length: 11 residues. With V trimmed by 5 bases and J by 5 bases, 3 bases remained unmatched. CDR1 is VTNTFY, CDR2 YDVSTARD, per germline (reference sequence). The sorted cells were CD3+ Vdelta1+ Vdelta2- thymocytes from alphabeta-depleted thymus. Sorted Vdelta1+ thymocytes were about 97% to 99.6% pure.

What was sequenced was Vdelta1+ gamma-delta thymocytes from the thymus. The subset: FACS-sorted CD3+ TCRalphabeta- TCRVdelta1+ TCRVdelta2- thymocytes. The genes are TRGV3 and TRGJ1 or TRGJ2. This sequence was found in a boy in the first two years of life who had congenital heart surgery. CDR3 region: CATWGNYKKLF. CDR3 DNA: TGTGCCACCTGGGGGAATTATAAGAAACTCTTT.